This T cell receptor beta chain was identified in a study of T cell changes during pregnancy in multiple sclerosis (dated by TCRdb to between 2018 and 2020). Background for the entire study: Changes in the T cell repertoire over the course of pregnancy were examined in this study in women with multiple sclerosis.

The library was obtained by the immunoSEQ multiplex PCR assay. TCRdb limited this immuneACCESS table to in-frame rearrangements with V and J called. A share of clones is missing; checked studies link under half to unresolved V genes, and the rest is unexplained. For this sample there are 50,000 or so clones; approximately 92% appear just once. The leading ten clones occupy more than 0.7% of the sample. The germline V gene gives CDR1 as KGHSH and CDR2 as LQKENI. The trim is 3 bases for V and 0 bases for J, with a gap of 11 bases between the germline ends. Inclusive of the bounding cysteine and phenylalanine, the CDR3 is 15 residues long. The kept DNA is CDR3 alone, 45 bases in frame from the first base. As to this clone: What this receptor recognizes is not known. It has no much larger one-base neighbor in the sample; base qualities were not kept.

Sequenced material: CD4+ T cells from peripheral blood mononuclear cells, taken in the third trimester of pregnancy. The chain employs TRBV18 and TRBJ1-1; no D gene can be assigned with confidence. The sequence came from a female donor with multiple sclerosis, enrolled in a pregnancy study. The DNA reads as follows: TGTGCCAGCTCACCGAGGAGCCTGGTGAACACTGAAGCTTTCTTT. Translated, it gives CASSPRSLVNTEAFF.